These 32 T cell receptor beta chains were all obtained from the same sample, sequenced in a study of T cell changes during pregnancy in multiple sclerosis (dated by TCRdb to the late 2010s). Library construction relied on the immunoSEQ multiplex PCR assay. The clones in this table, taken by TCRdb from immuneACCESS, are in-frame only. Not every clone is retained; where verified, under half of the shortfall comes from an unresolved V gene, and the cause of the rest is unknown. Counted in this sample were more than 20,000 clones; just under 95% of them appeared once. The ten largest clones take up roughly 6.1% of the sample. The sequenced sample was CD8+ T cells from peripheral blood mononuclear cells, obtained in the third trimester of pregnancy. These receptors all come from a female donor with multiple sclerosis, enrolled in a pregnancy study.

V is TRBV18 and J is TRBJ1-1; the match to TRBD1 covers 12 bases. Germline V gene data show CDR1 as KGHSH and CDR2 as LQKENI. The CDR3 extends over 15 amino acids. J lost 5 bases, V lost 5 bases, and 6 bases had no gene match. The CDR3 sequence: CASSARDRGRTEAFF. In DNA, the CDR3 is TGTGCCAGCTCAGCAAGGGACAGGGGGCGGACTGAAGCTTTCTTT.

The chain couples TRBV27 to TRBJ1-2; D perhaps matches TRBD1 (6 bases). V dropped 5 bases and J dropped 8 bases, with 12 bases sitting between them. The germline gives CDR1 MNHEY, CDR2 SMNVEV (reference sequence). The CDR3 covers 12 residues. Here the CDR3 reads CASSPGTSGYTF. The CDR3 bases are TGTGCCAGCAGTCCAGGGACAAGCGGCTACACCTTC.

The chain employs TRBV7-3 and TRBJ1-1; 10 nucleotides agree with TRBD1. The V gene end was trimmed by 5 bases and the J gene end by 2 bases; junction bases not matched to a gene: 5. Germline CDR1 reads SGHTA; CDR2 reads FQGTGA. The length of the CDR3 is 15 residues. CDR3 sequence reads: CASSMTGGLNTEAFF. As DNA, the CDR3 is TGTGCCAGCAGCATGACAGGGGGCCTTAACACTGAAGCTTTCTTT.

Remarks on this clone: Lacking the conserved final phenylalanine or tryptophan, this CDR3 likely reflects a read error. No DNA is shown, since the ends of the CDR3 on it are uncertain; the CDR3 is the one TCRdb lists. The chain's CDR3 is CASSLLTGG. J is TRBJ1-1 and V is TRBV5-1; the D call TRBD1 from the table was never checked on the DNA. The CDR3 is 9 amino acids in total, end residues counted. Germline CDR1 is SGHRS and CDR2 is YFSETQ.

The V and J genes are TRBV9 and TRBJ2-7; 11 bases match TRBD2. The ends lost 3 bases at V and 3 bases at J; junction bases unmatched: 2. Germline V gene data show CDR1 as SGDLS and CDR2 as YYNGEE. This CDR3 contains 14 residues. CDR3 in amino acids: CASSAGTSGYEQYF. CDR3 DNA: TGTGCCAGCAGCGCCGGGACTAGCGGCTACGAGCAGTACTTC.

This chain joins TRBV6-1 and TRBJ1-4, with D unresolved. The CDR3 length is 14 residues. V dropped 5 bases and J dropped 8 bases, with 15 bases sitting between them. Germline CDR1 and CDR2: MNHNS and SASEGT. The CDR3 protein is CASSPDMGNEKLFF. CDR3 nucleotides: TGTGCCAGCAGTCCAGACATGGGTAACGAAAAACTGTTTTTT.

This chain joins TRBV9 and TRBJ2-7; no reliable D call. The CDR3 covers 13 residues. The V end was cut by 0 bases, the J end by 1 base, with 5 bases between. Germline CDR1 is SGDLS and CDR2 is YYNGEE. As DNA, the CDR3 is TGTGCCAGCAGCGTAGCAGTTTCCTACGAGCAGTACTTC. Translation: CASSVAVSYEQYF.

The chain uses TRBV2 and TRBJ2-2, with D uncertain. The CDR3 has 13 amino acids. The germline V gene has CDR1 SNHLY and CDR2 FYNNEI. Trimming removed 3 bases from V and 1 base from J, with 3 bases in between. In DNA, the CDR3 is TGTGCCAGCAGTGACAAGAACACCGGGGAGCTGTTTTTT. This codes for CASSDKNTGELFF.

The V gene is TRBV6-6, the J gene TRBJ1-2, with TRBD1 identical over 9 bases. CDR3 length: 14 residues. The germline CDR1 and CDR2 sequences are MNHNY and SVGAGI (reference sequence). J lost 5 bases, V lost 4 bases, and 5 bases had no gene match. The DNA for the CDR3 is TGTGCCAGCAGTTTACAGGGGGCAGGTTATGGCTACACCTTC. Translated: CASSLQGAGYGYTF.

The CDR3 loop reads CASSLGQGDYGYTF. In DNA form, the CDR3 reads TGTGCCAGCAGCTTAGGACAGGGCGACTATGGCTACACCTTC. This rearrangement joins TRBV5-4 to TRBJ1-2; 8 nucleotides align to TRBD1. The CDR3 runs to 14 residues. Germline V lookup: CDR1 SGHNT, CDR2 YYREEE (reference sequence). V lost 2 bases to trimming and J lost 3 bases; unmatched junction nucleotides: 3.

The rearrangement links TRBV19 to TRBJ1-1; D gene unclear. The CDR3 is 13 residues long. The germline V gene has CDR1 LNHDA and CDR2 SQIVND (reference sequence). V was shortened by 3 bases and J by 0 bases, with 5 bases between the two germline ends. This CDR3 is CASSMYLNTEAFF. CDR3 DNA: TGTGCCAGTAGTATGTATCTGAACACTGAAGCTTTCTTT.

The chain is built from TRBV30 and TRBJ2-7; 9 bases align to TRBD1. V dropped 5 bases and J dropped 3; count of bases not matched to a gene: 5. The CDR3 covers 13 residues. Germline CDR1 and CDR2: GTSNPN and SVGIG (reference sequence). The CDR3 here is CAWSGGQGYEQYF. The CDR3 bases are TGTGCCTGGTCTGGGGGACAGGGCTACGAGCAGTACTTC.

The chain has TRBV9 and TRBJ1-1; no reliable D call. The CDR3 runs to 14 residues. Germline loops: CDR1 SGDLS, CDR2 YYNGEE. Deletions cut 0 bases from V and 4 bases from J, with 10 bases between. The CDR3, as DNA: TGTGCCAGCAGCGTAGAGGAGGCCGGCACTGAAGCTTTCTTT. Its protein is CASSVEEAGTEAFF.

In its sample, this clone ranks as medium-sized (0.01 to 0.1%). The chain combines TRBV4-1 with TRBJ2-7, with TRBD1 identical over 9 bases. V trimming: 1 base; J trimming: 2 bases; junction bases outside the gene matches: 6. Germline lookup yields CDR1 MGHRA and CDR2 YSYEKL. The CDR3 is made up of 16 amino acids. In nucleotides, the CDR3 is TGCGCCAGCAGCCAAGTGACGGGACAGGGCCCCTACGAGCAGTACTTC. Translation gives CASSQVTGQGPYEQYF.

The chain employs TRBV6-4 and TRBJ2-6; D gene unclear. The CDR3 covers 15 residues. Germline CDR1 and CDR2: MRHNA and SNTAGT. Between the trimmed V and J ends, which lost 0 bases and 0 bases, there was a span of 3 bases. The CDR3 DNA reads as TGTGCCAGCAGTGACTCGAGCTCTGGGGCCAACGTCCTGACTTTC. This gives the protein CASSDSSSGANVLTF.

J is TRBJ2-7 and V is TRBV27, with D possibly TRBD1 on 5 matching bases. Trimming pared 0 bases from V and 2 bases from J, leaving 5 bases between. The CDR3 has 13 residues. The germline CDR1 and CDR2 sequences are MNHEY and SMNVEV (reference sequence). As DNA, the CDR3 is TGTGCCAGCAGTTTATCGGGGCCCTACGAGCAGTACTTC. It translates to CASSLSGPYEQYF.

The rearrangement joins TRBV27 to TRBJ2-5, with TRBD2 matching over 9 bases. The junction had 7 bases not matched to a gene; V was cut back by 3 bases and J by 5 bases. Germline V gene sequence: CDR1 MNHEY, CDR2 SMNVEV (reference sequence). The CDR3 sequence is 15 residues long. The CDR3, as DNA: TGTGCCAGCAGTTTTAGTAGCGGGAGCGGTGAGACCCAGTACTTC. Protein product: CASSFSSGSGETQYF.

The rearrangement uses TRBV7-9 and TRBJ2-7; D is perhaps TRBD2 (9 bases). The germline V and J ends were trimmed by 5 bases and 3 bases, with 17 bases remaining between them. The CDR3 extends over 15 amino acids. CDR1 and CDR2 from the germline V gene are SEHNR and FQNEAQ (reference sequence). CDR3 DNA sequence: TGTGCCAGCAGCCCCCTAGCGGGACAGGTCTACGAGCAGTACTTC. Translated, it gives CASSPLAGQVYEQYF. Together with reference TRBV7-9 and TRBJ2-7, the CDR3 gives the full variable domain: DTGVSQNPRHKITKRGQNVTFRCDPISEHNRLYWYRQTLGQGPEFLTYFQNEAQLEKSRLLSDRFSAERPKGSFSTLEIQRTEQGDSAMYLCASSPLAGQVYEQYFGPGTRLTVT.

This clone has just one count. The chain carries TRBV28 and TRBJ1-5; D may be TRBD1 (5 bases). This CDR3 is 14 amino acids long. Germline CDR1 MDHEN, CDR2 SYDVKM. Trimming removed 4 bases at V and 6 bases at J, with 13 bases between. This chain's CDR3 is CASSSQRGTQPQHF. The CDR3 region has the DNA TGTGCCAGCAGTTCCCAGCGGGGCACTCAGCCCCAGCATTTT. Drawing the rest from reference TRBV28 and TRBJ1-5, the complete variable domain is DVKVTQSSRYLVKRTGEKVFLECVQDMDHENMFWYRQDPGLGLRLIYFSYDVKMKEKGDIPEGYSVSREKKERFSLILESASTNQTSMYLCASSSQRGTQPQHFGDGTRLSIL.

V usage is TRBV7-9 and J usage is TRBJ2-7, with a tentative D call TRBD1 (5 bases). The CDR3 consists of 14 residues. Germline CDR1 and CDR2: SEHNR and FQNEAQ (reference sequence). Trimming removed 5 bases at V and 2 bases at J, with 13 bases between. Written as DNA, the CDR3 is TGTGCCAGCAGCCCAGGCAGGGTCCCCTACGAGCAGTACTTC. This gives the protein CASSPGRVPYEQYF.

This rearrangement joins TRBV21-1 to TRBJ2-7; the table's D call, TRBD1, has no DNA check behind it. TRBV21-1 is labeled a pseudogene. CDR3 length: 15 residues. CDR3 DNA sequence: TGTGCCAGCAGCCCCGCAACGTACATTCGCTACGAGCAGTACTTC. Translated, it gives CASSPATYIRYEQYF.

This chain connects TRBV7-9 to TRBJ1-1, with 8 bases identical to TRBD1. Germline V gene data show CDR1 as SEHNR and CDR2 as FQNEAQ (reference sequence). With 4 bases clipped from V and 1 base from J, the junction kept 5 bases outside the gene matches. The CDR3 is 15 residues long. Here the CDR3 reads CASSSGQGANTEAFF. The DNA for the CDR3 is TGTGCCAGCAGCTCCGGACAGGGAGCGAACACTGAAGCTTTCTTT. Filled out from reference TRBV7-9 and TRBJ1-1, the complete variable domain reads DTGVSQNPRHKITKRGQNVTFRCDPISEHNRLYWYRQTLGQGPEFLTYFQNEAQLEKSRLLSDRFSAERPKGSFSTLEIQRTEQGDSAMYLCASSSGQGANTEAFFGQGTRLTVV.

Comment on this clone: One end of the junction does not line up with germline, which may come from a read error. The V gene is TRBV5-4, the J gene TRBJ1-2; D is unresolved. CDR3 length: 15 residues. Looked up from germline, CDR1 is SGHNT and CDR2 is YYREEE (reference sequence). CDR3 protein: CASSLDRVTNYGCTF. The CDR3 region has the DNA TGTGCCAGCAGCTTAGACCGTGTTACAAACTATGGCTGCACCTTC.

This chain connects TRBV4-2 to TRBJ1-1; 9 bases map to TRBD1. Per germline, CDR1 LGHNA and CDR2 YNFKEQ. J gave up 4 bases and V 1 base, and 7 bases lay outside the gene matches. This CDR3 is 16 amino acids long. In DNA form, the CDR3 reads TGTGCCAGCAGCCAAGGGACAGGGGTGAGGGGCACTGAAGCTTTCTTT. Its translation: CASSQGTGVRGTEAFF.

The chain employs TRBV10-3 and TRBJ2-7; 8 bases match TRBD2. The CDR3 spans 17 residues. In germline, CDR1 is ENHRY, CDR2 SYGVKD. V trimming: 0 bases; J trimming: 4 bases; junction bases outside the gene matches: 11. The CDR3 DNA reads TGTGCCATCAGTGAGTCGGTGGCTAGCGGGTACGTGTACGAGCAGTACTTC. This gives the protein CAISESVASGYVYEQYF.

This rearrangement joins TRBV19 to TRBJ2-2; 10 bases map to TRBD1. Germline V gene sequence: CDR1 LNHDA, CDR2 SQIVND (reference sequence). Trimming removed 6 bases from V and 6 bases from J; junction bases left unmatched: 10. The length of the CDR3 is 16 residues. The CDR3 loop is CASSGPGQGLSGELFF. DNA for the CDR3: TGTGCCAGTAGCGGCCCGGGACAGGGGTTATCCGGGGAGCTGTTTTTT.

The chain links TRBV11-2 to TRBJ1-1; 8 bases match TRBD1. The V gene end was trimmed by 5 bases and the J gene end by 6 bases; junction bases not matched to a gene: 8. CDR1 is SGHAT and CDR2 is FQNNGV in the germline V gene. The CDR3 consists of 14 residues. CDR3 nucleotides: TGTGCCAGCAGCGCAAGGCGGGGACAGGCTGAAGCTTTCTTT. Translated: CASSARRGQAEAFF.

The CDR3 sequence: CASSPSGGESSYEQYF. The CDR3 DNA follows: TGTGCCAGCAGCCCCTCAGGAGGAGAGAGCTCCTACGAGCAGTACTTC. The chain recombines TRBV7-9 with TRBJ2-7; possibly TRBD2 for D (5 bases). Deletions cut 5 bases from V and 0 bases from J, with 17 bases between. The CDR3 has 16 amino acids. Per the germline V gene, CDR1 is SEHNR and CDR2 is FQNEAQ (reference sequence).

This chain uses TRBV7-9 with TRBJ1-1; D gene ambiguous. There are 12 residues in the CDR3. V lost 7 bases to trimming and J lost 1 base, with 7 bases between them. The germline V gene has CDR1 SEHNR and CDR2 FQNEAQ (reference sequence). CDR3 sequence (DNA): TGTGCCAGCACCGCGGGGAACACTGAAGCTTTCTTT. It is translated as CASTAGNTEAFF.

The genes are TRBV7-9 and TRBJ2-7, with TRBD1 matching over 9 bases. The CDR3 consists of 14 residues. Germline V gene data show CDR1 as SEHNR and CDR2 as FQNEAQ (reference sequence). V lost 6 bases, J lost 4 bases, and 7 bases stayed unmatched. The CDR3 DNA sequence: TGTGCCAGCAGACCGCCCGGGACAGGGTACGAGCAGTACTTC. This encodes CASRPPGTGYEQYF.

The CDR3 nucleotides read TGTGCCAGTAGTGACTTAGATAGTAATGAGCAGTTCTTC. It yields the protein CASSDLDSNEQFF. The rearrangement joins TRBV19 to TRBJ2-1; the D is unclear. The germline gives CDR1 LNHDA, CDR2 SQIVND (reference sequence). V dropped 5 bases and J dropped 7 bases, with 12 bases sitting between them. CDR3 size: 13 residues.

V gene TRBV7-9 combines with J gene TRBJ1-1, with D uncertain. Deletions cut 4 bases from V and 4 bases from J, with 19 bases between. From germline, CDR1 is SEHNR and CDR2 FQNEAQ (reference sequence). This CDR3 region has 16 residues. The CDR3: CASSSPSGGPGTEAFF. CDR3 nucleotide sequence: TGTGCCAGCAGCTCCCCATCTGGAGGGCCGGGCACTGAAGCTTTCTTT. Looking up the rest from reference TRBV7-9 and TRBJ1-1 gives the full variable domain: DTGVSQNPRHKITKRGQNVTFRCDPISEHNRLYWYRQTLGQGPEFLTYFQNEAQLEKSRLLSDRFSAERPKGSFSTLEIQRTEQGDSAMYLCASSSPSGGPGTEAFFGQGTRLTVV.